The 17 T cell receptor beta chains in this list originate from one sample, sequenced in a study of cytomegalovirus exposure and HLA in healthy donors (dated by TCRdb to 2017 to 2019). Library prep was done by the immunoSEQ multiplex PCR assay. For the multiplex PCR, a mixture combining 60 forward primers for TCR Vbeta segments and 13 reverse primers for TCR Jbeta segments was used. In TCRdb, the immuneACCESS table is reduced to in-frame sequences with V and J assigned. These tables do not hold every clone; where another copy was compared, an unresolved V gene accounts for under half, and the others remain unexplained. This sample comprises approximately 120,000 clones, around 77% of them detected only once. The ten largest make up about a tenth of the sample. The sequencing input was PBMCs. These receptors came from a middle-aged man in good health and CMV-seropositive.

The chain couples TRBV6-1 to TRBJ2-1; D perhaps matches TRBD1 (6 bases). The CDR3 covers 15 residues. Trimming cost V 2 bases and J 6 bases, with 14 bases left between them. The germline V gene has CDR1 MNHNS and CDR2 SASEGT. The CDR3 reads CASSEKMVGGNEQFF. CDR3 sequence (DNA): TGTGCCAGCAGTGAAAAGATGGTAGGGGGCAATGAGCAGTTCTTC.

The CDR3 here is CSVRGTGGAGELFF. Here the CDR3 DNA reads TGCAGCGTAAGGGGGACAGGGGGAGCCGGGGAGCTGTTTTTT. The V call is TRBV29-1, the J call TRBJ2-2, with 11 nucleotides matching TRBD1. This CDR3 has 14 residues. Per germline, CDR1 SQVTM and CDR2 ANQGSEA. The trim removed 6 bases at V and 6 bases at J, leaving 6 bases unmatched.

This chain connects TRBV9 to TRBJ1-1; the D gene is possibly TRBD1 (6 bases). V dropped 4 bases and J dropped 0 bases, with 10 bases sitting between them. The CDR3 extends over 14 amino acids. Germline CDR1 SGDLS, CDR2 YYNGEE. CDR3 sequence: CASSPGGLNTEAFF. The CDR3 DNA reads TGTGCCAGCAGCCCCGGGGGGCTGAACACTGAAGCTTTCTTT.

The chain links TRBV28 to TRBJ2-3; a weak D match, TRBD2 (6 bases). The CDR3 runs 16 residues. Looked up from germline, CDR1 is MDHEN and CDR2 is SYDVKM. V lost 6 bases and J 6 bases, leaving 22 bases between the germline ends. The CDR3 loop is CASSTLALRGADTQYF. The CDR3, as DNA: TGTGCCAGCAGCACCCTAGCGCTACGGGGCGCTGATACGCAGTATTTT.

This chain joins TRBV19 and TRBJ1-4, with D perhaps TRBD1 (5 bases). Deletions cut 10 bases from V and 7 bases from J, with 19 bases between. Germline CDR1 reads LNHDA; CDR2 reads SQIVND (reference sequence). The CDR3 runs to 14 residues. In DNA, the CDR3 is TGTGCCACACAAGGGGCGGGGATGAGTGAAAAACTGTTTTTT. Amino acid sequence: CATQGAGMSEKLFF.

The chain links TRBV27 to TRBJ1-6; 10 bases align to TRBD1. Germline trimming cut 3 bases from V and 13 bases from J; bases unmatched to any gene: 9. CDR3 size: 15 residues. Germline V gene data show CDR1 as MNHEY and CDR2 as SMNVEV (reference sequence). CDR3 bases: TGTGCCAGCAGTTTCTCCGGGACAGGGGATGGGCCCCTCCACTTT. It yields the protein CASSFSGTGDGPLHF.

The chain couples TRBV5-5 to TRBJ1-4; D not certain. Trimming took 0 bases from V and 6 from J, leaving 6 bases between them. The germline V gene has CDR1 SGHKS and CDR2 YYEKEE (reference sequence). This CDR3 region has 13 residues. This CDR3 is CASSLAQDEKLFF. The CDR3 nucleotides are TGTGCCAGCAGCTTGGCTCAGGATGAAAAACTGTTTTTT.

This clone appeared once. The rearrangement uses TRBV9 and TRBJ2-1; D perhaps matches TRBD2 (5 bases). V was shortened by 6 bases and J by 0 bases, with 13 bases between the two germline ends. The length of the CDR3 is 15 residues. CDR1 and CDR2 (germline): SGDLS, YYNGEE. Here the CDR3 DNA reads TGTGCCAGCACTTATATGGGGAGCTCCTACAATGAGCAGTTCTTC. Translation gives CASTYMGSSYNEQFF.

The chain couples TRBV5-4 to TRBJ2-4, with TRBD2 matching 8 bases. Germline lookup yields CDR1 SGHNT and CDR2 YYREEE (reference sequence). CDR3 size: 14 residues. Unmatched junction bases numbered 7, after V lost 10 bases and J lost 1 base. As DNA, the CDR3 is TGTGCCTGGACGGGGGGGCCGGCCAAAAACATTCAGTACTTC. This sequence encodes CAWTGGPAKNIQYF. Combining the CDR3 with reference TRBV5-4 and TRBJ2-4 gives the whole variable domain ETGVTQSPTHLIKTRGQQVTLRCSSQSGHNTVSWYQQALGQGPQFIFQYYREEENGRGNFPPRFSGLQFPNYSSELNVNALELDDSALYLCAWTGGPAKNIQYFGAGTRLSVL.

This sequence joins TRBV28 and TRBJ2-1; 10 bases line up with TRBD2. Per germline, CDR1 MDHEN and CDR2 SYDVKM. The CDR3 is 15 residues long. V lost 5 bases and J lost 8; bases outside the gene matches: 9. CDR3 region: CASSPGTSDLDEQFF. The CDR3, as DNA: TGTGCCAGCAGTCCCGGGACTAGCGATTTGGATGAGCAGTTCTTC.

The rearrangement uses TRBV19 and TRBJ1-2; D perhaps matches TRBD1 (5 bases). Germline V gene lookup returns CDR1 LNHDA and CDR2 SQIVND (reference sequence). V was trimmed by 1 base and J by 6 bases, leaving 9 bases between them. The CDR3 contains 13 residues. This CDR3 reads CASSIVEGDGYTF. CDR3 sequence (DNA): TGTGCCAGTAGTATAGTTGAAGGGGATGGCTACACCTTC.

The chain joins TRBV19 to TRBJ1-5; D unresolved. The CDR3 consists of 15 residues. With 4 bases removed from V and 3 bases from J, the gap between germline ends came to 13 bases. Per the germline V gene, CDR1 is LNHDA and CDR2 is SQIVND (reference sequence). Here the CDR3 reads CASSRGPLFNQPQHF. The CDR3 DNA sequence: TGTGCCAGTAGTAGAGGTCCCCTCTTCAATCAGCCCCAGCATTTT.

The chain carries TRBV2 and TRBJ1-4, with 7 bases fitting TRBD1. There are 14 residues in the CDR3. The J segment lost 5 bases and the V segment lost 6 bases, leaving 6 bases of the junction unmatched. Per the germline V gene, CDR1 is SNHLY and CDR2 is FYNNEI. The CDR3 DNA reads TGTGCCAGCAGCCGACAGGGAAACAATGAAAAACTGTTTTTT. It translates to CASSRQGNNEKLFF.

The chain uses TRBV7-3 and TRBJ2-1, with 7 bases identical to TRBD2. CDR1 is SGHTA, CDR2 FQGTGA, per germline. Losses at the gene ends were 5 bases for V and 7 bases for J; bases not matched to a gene: 14. There are 16 residues in the CDR3. The DNA for the CDR3 is TGTGCCAGCAGCCCCCAAGGTGGGGGGGGTAGGAATGAGCAGTTCTTC. Protein: CASSPQGGGGRNEQFF.

The chain employs TRBV27 and TRBJ1-6, with a tentative D call TRBD1 (6 bases). The CDR3 runs 15 residues. V shed 0 bases and J shed 10 bases, with 13 bases lying between them. Germline V CDR1 and CDR2: MNHEY, SMNVEV (reference sequence). The CDR3 here is CASSLSTGFGSPLHF. The CDR3 nucleotides read TGTGCCAGCAGTTTATCAACAGGGTTTGGATCACCCCTCCACTTT.

V is TRBV14 and J is TRBJ1-4; D gene unclear. The V and J ends lost 4 bases and 4 bases respectively, with 7 bases between them. CDR1 and CDR2 (germline): SGHDN, FVKESK. The CDR3 covers 13 residues. CDR3 coding DNA: TGTGCCAGCAGCCGCGGGCTTAATGAAAAACTGTTTTTT. Amino acids: CASSRGLNEKLFF.

This clone has just a few counts. V usage is TRBV19 and J usage is TRBJ1-5, with 9 bases matching TRBD1. The germline V gene encodes CDR1 LNHDA and CDR2 SQIVND (reference sequence). CDR3 length: 15 residues. V dropped 6 bases and J dropped 4; count of bases not matched to a gene: 7. This CDR3 reads CASSGDRVRNQPQHF. CDR3 sequence (DNA): TGTGCCAGTAGCGGGGACAGGGTCAGGAATCAGCCCCAGCATTTT. Drawing the rest from reference TRBV19 and TRBJ1-5, the complete variable domain is DGGITQSPKYLFRKEGQNVTLSCEQNLNHDAMYWYRQDPGQGLRLIYYSQIVNDFQKGDIAEGYSVSREKKESFPLTVTSAQKNPTAFYLCASSGDRVRNQPQHFGDGTRLSIL.